This entry lists 20 T cell receptor beta chains sequenced from one sample in a study of cytotoxic CD8 clonotypes in ibrutinib-treated CLL (dated by TCRdb to the early 2020s). The intended sense of this specimen's time point label: 12 months on ibrutinib. Library generation was performed with the immunoSEQ multiplex PCR assay. In its TCRdb copy, this immuneACCESS table keeps in-frame sequences only and misses some clones. Where compared with another copy, unresolved V genes explain less than half of these, and the others have no known cause. For this sample there are 200,000 to 250,000 clones; 60% to 80% appear just once. Approximately 6% of the sample rests with the top ten. The sequences come from PBMCs, collected after 12 months of ibrutinib treatment. These receptors came from a human donor with chronic lymphocytic leukemia.

V gene TRBV7-8 combines with J gene TRBJ2-7; possible D gene TRBD2, 5 bases. The ends were cut back, 5 bases at V and 4 bases at J, with 9 bases in the middle. Germline-derived CDR1 and CDR2 are SGHVS and FQNEAQ. The CDR3 spans 12 residues. This chain's CDR3 is CASSPGLYEQYF. The DNA for the CDR3 is TGTGCCAGCAGCCCTGGACTTTACGAGCAGTACTTC.

The chain combines TRBV5-6 with TRBJ2-7; tentatively, D is TRBD1 (6 bases). There are 14 residues in the CDR3. In germline, CDR1 is SGHDT, CDR2 YYEEEE. Between the trimmed V and J ends, which lost 4 bases and 0 bases, there was a span of 11 bases. The CDR3 nucleotides are TGTGCCAGCAGCGCCGGGACAAGCTCCTACGAGCAGTACTTC. Its translation is CASSAGTSSYEQYF.

The chain is built from TRBV28 and TRBJ1-5; D may be TRBD1 (5 bases). CDR3 length equals 14 residues. The germline V gene has CDR1 MDHEN and CDR2 SYDVKM. V was clipped by 1 base and J by 4 bases, with 8 bases between them. In DNA, the CDR3 is TGTGCCAGCAGTTTATTTCAGGGAAATCAGCCCCAGCATTTT. It is translated as CASSLFQGNQPQHF.

The gene calls are TRBV2 and TRBJ2-5; weak D call: TRBD2 (5 bases). The CDR3 spans 12 residues. The V gene lost 6 bases and the J gene lost 0 bases, with 5 bases spanning the gap. Germline CDR1 SNHLY, CDR2 FYNNEI. The CDR3 coding sequence is TGTGCCAGCAGCGGGAACCAAGAGACCCAGTACTTC. This gives the protein CASSGNQETQYF. Supplemented by reference TRBV2 and TRBJ2-5, the full variable domain reads EPEVTQTPSHQVTQMGQEVILRCVPISNHLYFYWYRQILGQKVEFLVSFYNNEISEKSEIFDDQFSVERPDGSNFTLKIRSTKLEDSAMYFCASSGNQETQYFGPGTRLLVL.

At least ten counts were recorded for this clone. The V call is TRBV6-1, the J call TRBJ1-2, with D perhaps matching TRBD1 (6 bases). V shed 6 bases and J shed 4 bases, with 18 bases lying between them. The CDR3 is 15 amino acids. Germline V gives CDR1 MNHNS, CDR2 SASEGT. This CDR3 reads CASSLTQGLGYGYTF. CDR3 bases: TGTGCCAGCAGCCTTACACAGGGTCTCGGCTATGGCTACACCTTC.

CDR3 region: CSVDRGYQQYF. DNA for the CDR3: TGCAGCGTTGATAGGGGGTATCAGCAGTACTTC. The chain has TRBV29-1 and TRBJ2-7; a weak D match, TRBD1 (6 bases). The CDR3 length is 11 residues. CDR1 is SQVTM and CDR2 is ANQGSEA in the germline V gene. With 3 bases removed from V and 8 bases from J, the gap between germline ends came to 11 bases.

This clone has a single count. This chain connects TRBV5-1 to TRBJ2-7; 12 bases map to TRBD2. The CDR3 consists of 18 residues. V gave up 0 bases and J gave up 1 base; unmatched junction bases: 8. Looked up from germline, CDR1 is SGHRS and CDR2 is YFSETQ. The CDR3 nucleotides read TGCGCCAGCAGCTTGGCCACCGGGACTAGCGGGTCATCCTACGAGCAGTACTTC. Translating gives CASSLATGTSGSSYEQYF.

There are a few counts of this clone. CDR3 in amino acids: CASSQGFGNSPLHF. In nucleotides, the CDR3 is TGTGCCAGCAGCCAGGGTTTCGGTAATTCACCCCTCCACTTT. The chain links TRBV7-3 to TRBJ1-6; D might be TRBD1 (5 bases). V lost 5 bases and J lost 6, with 11 bases in between. CDR3 length: 14 amino acids. The germline V gene has CDR1 SGHTA and CDR2 FQGTGA.

Concerning this clone itself: At the DNA level, this CDR3 is encoded by other sequences in the same sample as well. The rearrangement uses TRBV5-1 and TRBJ2-2; the D call may be TRBD1 or TRBD2 (6 bases each). Trimming shortened V by 5 bases and J by 8 bases, and 22 bases separated the two germline ends. CDR3 size: 16 residues. Germline V gene data show CDR1 as SGHRS and CDR2 as YFSETQ. The CDR3 DNA is TGCGCCAGCAGACCGACGGGGGCCGCGGGTACTGGGGAGCTGTTTTTT. Amino acid sequence: CASRPTGAAGTGELFF.

The rearrangement joins TRBV9 to TRBJ1-4; D is undetermined. This CDR3 has 12 amino acids. Germline CDR1 is SGDLS and CDR2 is YYNGEE. Trimming removed 0 bases from V and 6 bases from J, with 3 bases in between. As DNA, the CDR3 is TGTGCCAGCAGCGTAGAGGATGAAAAACTGTTTTTT. Translation: CASSVEDEKLFF.

The genes are TRBV29-1 and TRBJ1-2, with TRBD1 matching 9 bases. Germline loops: CDR1 SQVTM, CDR2 ANQGSEA. The V gene end was trimmed by 4 bases and the J gene end by 8 bases; junction bases not matched to a gene: 11. The CDR3 is made up of 14 amino acids. CDR3 in amino acids: CSVGLGTGPSGYTF. For the CDR3, the DNA is TGCAGCGTTGGACTGGGGACAGGGCCCTCGGGCTACACCTTC.

In DNA form, the CDR3 reads TGTGCCAGCCGAATCGGCGGGCGGTGGAATGAGCAGTTCTTC. This encodes CASRIGGRWNEQFF. The gene calls are TRBV6-5 and TRBJ2-1; TRBD2 is a possible D gene (5 bases). The ends were cut back, 8 bases at V and 7 bases at J, with 18 bases in the middle. This CDR3 has 14 residues. Germline CDR1 MNHEY, CDR2 SVGAGI.

The chain employs TRBV29-1 and TRBJ1-1; 9 nucleotides agree with TRBD1. V lost 5 bases, J lost 4 bases, and 5 bases stayed unmatched. Germline V gene sequence: CDR1 SQVTM, CDR2 ANQGSEA. The CDR3 spans 13 residues. The chain's CDR3 is CSVSGQGITEAFF. The CDR3 DNA is TGCAGCGTTTCGGGACAGGGAATCACTGAAGCTTTCTTT.

The chain recombines TRBV6-5 with TRBJ2-2, with D perhaps matching TRBD1 (5 bases). V lost 7 bases and J lost 4, with 13 bases in between. The CDR3 is 14 amino acids. Germline CDR1 and CDR2: MNHEY and SVGAGI. The CDR3 reads CASNWQGVTGELFF. The CDR3 region has the DNA TGTGCCAGCAACTGGCAGGGTGTCACCGGGGAGCTGTTTTTT.

The chain links TRBV9 to TRBJ2-7; 7 nucleotides match TRBD2. CDR3 length: 16 residues. V lost 1 base and J lost 0; bases outside the gene matches: 7. Germline assignment: CDR1 SGDLS and CDR2 YYNGEE. The CDR3 coding sequence is TGTGCCAGCAGCGTACGCTCCAGCGGGGACTCCTACGAGCAGTACTTC. Protein sequence: CASSVRSSGDSYEQYF.

The chain is built from TRBV11-2 and TRBJ2-1; 7 bases match TRBD1. V gave up 5 bases and J gave up 0 bases; unmatched junction bases: 7. Per the germline V gene, CDR1 is SGHAT and CDR2 is FQNNGV. The CDR3 runs 16 residues. The CDR3: CASSLQAGGSYNEQFF. The CDR3 nucleotides read TGTGCCAGCAGCCTCCAGGCAGGGGGCTCCTACAATGAGCAGTTCTTC.

The V and J genes are TRBV7-2 and TRBJ1-1, with D maybe TRBD1 (5 bases). Trimming took 0 bases from V and 10 from J, leaving 15 bases between them. The germline gives CDR1 SGHTA, CDR2 FQGNSA. CDR3 size: 14 residues. Written as DNA, the CDR3 is TGTGCCAGCAGCTTAGCGCTTCAGGGCGACGGAGCTTTCTTT. Translating gives CASSLALQGDGAFF.

J is TRBJ1-5 and V is TRBV6-5; a possible D gene is TRBD1 (5 bases). The CDR3 is 14 amino acids. V lost 6 bases and J 3 bases, leaving 12 bases between the germline ends. CDR1 is MNHEY and CDR2 is SVGAGI in the germline V gene. The CDR3 DNA is TGTGCCAGCAGACCCAACGGGGCCAATCAGCCCCAGCATTTT. Encoded protein: CASRPNGANQPQHF.

The rearrangement uses TRBV2 and TRBJ1-2; no firm D call. The CDR3 spans 13 residues. Germline lookup yields CDR1 SNHLY and CDR2 FYNNEI. The germline V and J ends were trimmed by 2 bases and 8 bases, with 12 bases remaining between them. The CDR3 DNA reads TGTGCCAGCAGTGAACGAGCGATGGAGGGCTACACCTTC. As protein: CASSERAMEGYTF.

This chain uses TRBV18 with TRBJ2-1; 8 positions agree with TRBD2. Trimming took 5 bases from V and 9 from J; bases not matched to a gene: 15. Germline V gene lookup returns CDR1 KGHSH and CDR2 LQKENI. This CDR3 has 16 residues. CDR3: CASSDRTSTRVGEQFF. DNA of the CDR3: TGTGCCAGCTCAGATAGGACTAGCACTCGGGTCGGTGAGCAGTTCTTC.